This entry is about one T cell receptor (beta chain). The data were obtained in a study of OX40 agonist ivuxolimab in advanced cancers. Germline CDR1 reads LNHDA; CDR2 reads SQIVND (reference sequence). The CDR3 runs to 11 residues. Trimming shortened V by 3 bases and J by 6 bases, and 4 bases separated the two germline ends. Sequencing used immunoSEQ multiplex PCR; TCRdb keeps in-frame clones, though not all of them. Among 80,000 to 100,000 clones listed, about 87% were seen once. The sequence was collected from an adult with an advanced solid tumor such as melanoma, head and neck, liver or kidney cancer. The chain has TRBV19 and TRBJ2-3; D unclear. The sample in question was CD4+ or CD8+ T cells sorted from blood, obtained in a trial of the OX40 agonist ivuxolimab. CDR3 nucleotide sequence: TGTGCCAGTAGTATGAGTGATACGCAGTATTTT. Protein sequence: CASSMSDTQYF.